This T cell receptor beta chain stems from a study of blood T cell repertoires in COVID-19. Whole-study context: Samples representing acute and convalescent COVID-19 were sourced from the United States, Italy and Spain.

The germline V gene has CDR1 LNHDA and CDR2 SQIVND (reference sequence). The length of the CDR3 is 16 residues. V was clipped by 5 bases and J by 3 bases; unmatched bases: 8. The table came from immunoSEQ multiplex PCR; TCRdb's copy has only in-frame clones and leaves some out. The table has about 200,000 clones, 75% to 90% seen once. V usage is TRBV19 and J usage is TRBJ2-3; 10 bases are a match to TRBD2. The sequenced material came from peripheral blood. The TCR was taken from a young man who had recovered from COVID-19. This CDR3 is CASSPRLAGETDTQYF. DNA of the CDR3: TGTGCCAGTAGTCCCAGACTAGCGGGTGAAACAGATACGCAGTATTTT.